The clone carrying this T cell receptor (beta chain) came up many times. Trimming took 1 base from V and 8 from J, leaving 12 bases between them. The CDR3 totals 15 residues. The V gene's germline CDR1 is LGHDT and CDR2 YNNKEL (reference sequence). The sample originates from a study of spatial heterogeneity in lung cancer. Study-wide context: Consistently, beta-chain sequences turned up in larger numbers than alpha-chain sequences did.

Unique molecular identifiers, one per molecule, were present on every TCR cDNA molecule. TCRdb used MiXCR to reprocess the 5' RACE reads, holding one entry per CDR3 protein. The repertoire has more than 50,000 distinct CDR3 sequences, less than 8.5% of them found once; the top ten carry about 3%. Stated time point: sample taken at primary tumor resection. TCRs were sequenced from unsorted whole RNA of tumor, nontumor lung or PBMC. The donors were 72 patients with non-small cell lung cancer that was early-stage and untreated. The chain recombines TRBV3-1 with TRBJ1-6; D is uncertain. The source is a female donor with early-stage non-small cell lung cancer. Material: PBMCs, obtained at surgery. As DNA, the CDR3 is TGTGCCAGCAGCCAAGGGAGAGCAGCTTATTCACCCCTCCACTTT. The encoded protein is CASSQGRAAYSPLHF. The whole variable domain, remainder taken from reference TRBV3-1 and TRBJ1-6, is DTAVSQTPKYLVTQMGNDKSIKCEQNLGHDTMYWYKQDSKKFLKIMFSYNNKELIINETVPNRFSPKSPDKAHLNLHINSLELGDSAVYFCASSQGRAAYSPLHFGNGTRLTVT.